A selection of T cell receptor beta chains follows, all from one sample in a study of blood T cell repertoires in COVID-19. Here immunoSEQ multiplex PCR was the method, and the copy in TCRdb shows in-frame clones only, minus some. The table has about 90,000 clones, roughly 86% seen once. Sequencing used peripheral blood. Every receptor here comes from a human donor in a cohort sampled during active COVID-19. Both conserved end residues are part of each CDR3. The order of the fields is J gene, V gene, D gene, clone size, CDR3 protein, CDR3 DNA. A D gene is named only where the DNA matches it firmly. Rows give clone size only sometimes, using once, few, many, or a class for an expanded clone.

j_call: TRBJ1-1
v_call: TRBV20-1
d_call: -
clone_size: -
cdr3_aa: CSASGTGPMNTEAFF
cdr3_nt: TGCAGTGCTAGTGGTACAGGACCCATGAACACTGAAGCTTTCTTT

j_call: TRBJ2-7
v_call: TRBV27
d_call: -
clone_size: -
cdr3_aa: CASSARHLSYEQYF
cdr3_nt: TGTGCCAGCAGTGCCAGACATCTCTCCTACGAGCAGTACTTC

j_call: TRBJ1-2
v_call: TRBV6-5
d_call: TRBD1
clone_size: -
cdr3_aa: CASSSDRGANYGYTF
cdr3_nt: TGTGCCAGCAGCTCGGACAGGGGCGCTAACTATGGCTACACCTTC

j_call: TRBJ1-5
v_call: TRBV19
d_call: TRBD1
clone_size: -
cdr3_aa: CASSDRAFNQPQHF
cdr3_nt: TGTGCCAGTAGTGACAGGGCGTTCAATCAGCCCCAGCATTTT

j_call: TRBJ2-2
v_call: TRBV6-5
d_call: TRBD1
clone_size: -
cdr3_aa: CAIRDRGLATGELFF
cdr3_nt: TGTGCCATCCGGGACAGGGGGTTGGCCACCGGGGAGCTGTTTTTT

j_call: TRBJ1-2
v_call: TRBV28
d_call: -
clone_size: -
cdr3_aa: CASSFGGGASNYGYTF
cdr3_nt: TGTGCCAGCAGTTTTGGCGGGGGGGCGTCAAACTATGGCTACACCTTC

j_call: TRBJ1-3
v_call: TRBV3-1/TRBV3-2
d_call: -
clone_size: -
cdr3_aa: CASSQDGTVSGNTIYF
cdr3_nt: TGTGCCAGCAGCCAAGATGGCACCGTCTCTGGAAACACCATATATTTT

j_call: TRBJ2-1
v_call: TRBV6-5
d_call: -
clone_size: -
cdr3_aa: CASRTGSEGTEQFF
cdr3_nt: TGTGCCAGCAGAACAGGTTCGGAGGGGACTGAGCAGTTCTTC

j_call: TRBJ2-3
v_call: TRBV7-8
d_call: -
clone_size: -
cdr3_aa: CASRPLGGLADTQYF
cdr3_nt: TGTGCCAGCAGACCCCTGGGGGGATTGGCAGATACGCAGTATTTT

j_call: TRBJ1-6
v_call: TRBV27
d_call: -
clone_size: once
cdr3_aa: CASSAGGTYNSPLHF
cdr3_nt: TGTGCCAGCAGCGCTGGAGGGACCTATAATTCACCCCTCCACTTT

j_call: TRBJ2-7
v_call: TRBV7-7
d_call: TRBD1
clone_size: -
cdr3_aa: CASSPGQADTYEQYF
cdr3_nt: TGTGCCAGCAGCCCTGGACAGGCCGATACCTACGAGCAGTACTTC

j_call: TRBJ2-4
v_call: TRBV27
d_call: TRBD1
clone_size: few
cdr3_aa: CASSPGARTGRNIQYF
cdr3_nt: TGTGCCAGCAGTCCGGGGGCCCGGACAGGGCGAAACATTCAGTACTTC

j_call: TRBJ2-7
v_call: TRBV5-4
d_call: TRBD2
clone_size: few
cdr3_aa: CASSLGGGAVFYEQYF
cdr3_nt: TGTGCCAGCAGCTTGGGCGGGGGGGCGGTATTTTACGAGCAGTACTTC

j_call: TRBJ2-3
v_call: TRBV30
d_call: TRBD2
clone_size: -
cdr3_aa: CAWRRLAGMIDTQYF
cdr3_nt: TGTGCCTGGAGAAGGCTAGCGGGGATGATAGATACGCAGTATTTT

j_call: TRBJ1-6
v_call: TRBV6-5
d_call: -
clone_size: -
cdr3_aa: CASSQPRGPLHF
cdr3_nt: TGTGCCAGCAGTCAGCCGAGGGGGCCCCTCCACTTT

j_call: TRBJ1-3
v_call: TRBV9
d_call: -
clone_size: -
cdr3_aa: CASSVVVNPGNTIYF
cdr3_nt: TGTGCCAGCAGCGTAGTAGTCAATCCTGGAAACACCATATATTTT

j_call: TRBJ1-2
v_call: TRBV3-1/TRBV3-2
d_call: -
clone_size: -
cdr3_aa: CASSQRGGGYGYTF
cdr3_nt: TGTGCCAGCAGCCAAAGAGGCGGAGGCTATGGCTACACCTTC

j_call: TRBJ2-1
v_call: TRBV18
d_call: TRBD2
clone_size: -
cdr3_aa: CASSRLANNEQFF
cdr3_nt: TGTGCCAGCTCACGACTAGCGAACAATGAGCAGTTCTTC

j_call: TRBJ1-2
v_call: TRBV6-2/TRBV6-3
d_call: -
clone_size: once
cdr3_aa: CASSDEFSSYGYTF
cdr3_nt: TGTGCCAGCAGTGACGAGTTCTCTAGCTATGGCTACACCTTC

j_call: TRBJ1-2
v_call: TRBV9
d_call: TRBD1
clone_size: -
cdr3_aa: CASRGGQAFRGYTF
cdr3_nt: TGTGCCAGCAGGGGGGGACAGGCCTTTCGGGGCTACACCTTC

j_call: TRBJ1-2
v_call: TRBV18
d_call: TRBD1
clone_size: -
cdr3_aa: CASSPLNRDRGYTF
cdr3_nt: TGTGCCAGCTCACCACTCAATAGGGACAGGGGCTACACCTTC

j_call: TRBJ1-2
v_call: TRBV9
d_call: TRBD1
clone_size: -
cdr3_aa: CASSPGTGDLYGYTF
cdr3_nt: TGTGCCAGCAGCCCCGGGACAGGGGACCTCTATGGCTACACCTTC

j_call: TRBJ2-3
v_call: TRBV28
d_call: TRBD2
clone_size: -
cdr3_aa: CASCRVRAGGADTQYF
cdr3_nt: TGTGCCAGCTGCCGCGTGCGGGCGGGGGGGGCGGATACGCAGTATTTT

j_call: TRBJ2-7
v_call: TRBV28
d_call: TRBD1
clone_size: -
cdr3_aa: CASSLAGQGVYEQYF
cdr3_nt: TGTGCCAGCAGTTTGGCCGGACAGGGGGTGTACGAGCAGTACTTC

j_call: TRBJ2-1
v_call: TRBV5-1
d_call: -
clone_size: -
cdr3_aa: CASSLGRGSDEQFF
cdr3_nt: TGCGCCAGCAGCTTGGGACGGGGGAGCGATGAGCAGTTCTTC

j_call: TRBJ2-7
v_call: TRBV4-1
d_call: TRBD1
clone_size: -
cdr3_aa: CASSQAPQGAGEQYF
cdr3_nt: TGCGCCAGCAGCCAAGCCCCCCAGGGGGCGGGGGAGCAGTACTTC

j_call: TRBJ1-2
v_call: TRBV7-6
d_call: -
clone_size: once
cdr3_aa: CASSLDYGRNYGYTF
cdr3_nt: TGTGCCAGCAGCTTAGACTATGGCAGAAACTATGGCTACACCTTC

j_call: TRBJ1-1
v_call: TRBV12-3/TRBV12-4
d_call: -
clone_size: -
cdr3_aa: CASSPPGNTEAFF
cdr3_nt: TGTGCCAGCAGCCCGCCCGGGAACACTGAAGCTTTCTTT

j_call: TRBJ1-5
v_call: TRBV6-5
d_call: -
clone_size: few
cdr3_aa: CASTTGFGQPQHF
cdr3_nt: TGTGCCAGCACTACAGGGTTTGGGCAGCCCCAGCATTTT

j_call: TRBJ2-1
v_call: TRBV19
d_call: TRBD1
clone_size: -
cdr3_aa: CATLHRGRNEQFF
cdr3_nt: TGTGCCACTCTACACAGGGGTAGGAATGAGCAGTTCTTC

j_call: TRBJ2-5
v_call: TRBV5-1
d_call: TRBD1
clone_size: -
cdr3_aa: CASSLQGAGETQYF
cdr3_nt: TGCGCCAGCAGCTTACAGGGGGCCGGAGAGACCCAGTACTTC

j_call: TRBJ2-7
v_call: TRBV28
d_call: -
clone_size: -
cdr3_aa: CASSSYRAPDSYLYF
cdr3_nt: TGTGCCAGCAGTTCCTACAGGGCCCCCGATTCTTATCTATACTTC

j_call: TRBJ1-1
v_call: TRBV9
d_call: -
clone_size: -
cdr3_aa: CASRSGMRTNTEAFF
cdr3_nt: TGTGCCAGCAGGAGCGGGATGAGAACGAACACTGAAGCTTTCTTT

j_call: TRBJ2-1
v_call: TRBV7-2
d_call: TRBD2
clone_size: -
cdr3_aa: CASSSSLAGGEQFF
cdr3_nt: TGTGCCAGCAGCTCATCATTAGCGGGGGGAGAGCAGTTCTTC

j_call: TRBJ1-1
v_call: TRBV7-9
d_call: -
clone_size: -
cdr3_aa: CASSLEGSGGTEAFF
cdr3_nt: TGTGCCAGCAGCTTAGAAGGTTCCGGGGGCACTGAAGCTTTCTTT

j_call: TRBJ2-7
v_call: TRBV20-1
d_call: -
clone_size: -
cdr3_aa: CSARVPSEQYF
cdr3_nt: TGCAGTGCTAGAGTCCCGAGCGAGCAGTACTTC

j_call: TRBJ2-7
v_call: TRBV3-1/TRBV3-2
d_call: -
clone_size: -
cdr3_aa: CASSQDFRAGFYEQYF
cdr3_nt: TGTGCCAGCAGCCAAGATTTTAGGGCGGGATTCTACGAGCAGTACTTC

j_call: TRBJ1-1
v_call: TRBV27
d_call: -
clone_size: -
cdr3_aa: CASSLYRETEAFF
cdr3_nt: TGTGCCAGCAGTTTATACCGGGAGACTGAAGCTTTCTTT

j_call: TRBJ1-1
v_call: TRBV10-2
d_call: -
clone_size: -
cdr3_aa: CASSEILRGNTEAFF
cdr3_nt: TGCGCCAGCAGTGAGATACTTCGAGGGAACACTGAAGCTTTCTTT

j_call: TRBJ1-2
v_call: TRBV19
d_call: -
clone_size: -
cdr3_aa: CASSIDRVAGYTF
cdr3_nt: TGTGCCAGTAGTATAGATCGAGTTGCGGGCTACACCTTC

j_call: TRBJ2-7
v_call: TRBV6-5
d_call: TRBD2
clone_size: once
cdr3_aa: CASSQRGAYEQYF
cdr3_nt: TGTGCCAGCAGCCAGCGGGGGGCCTACGAGCAGTACTTC

j_call: TRBJ1-1
v_call: TRBV28
d_call: -
clone_size: -
cdr3_aa: CASSFLRAEAFF
cdr3_nt: TGTGCCAGCAGTTTCCTTCGCGCTGAAGCTTTCTTT